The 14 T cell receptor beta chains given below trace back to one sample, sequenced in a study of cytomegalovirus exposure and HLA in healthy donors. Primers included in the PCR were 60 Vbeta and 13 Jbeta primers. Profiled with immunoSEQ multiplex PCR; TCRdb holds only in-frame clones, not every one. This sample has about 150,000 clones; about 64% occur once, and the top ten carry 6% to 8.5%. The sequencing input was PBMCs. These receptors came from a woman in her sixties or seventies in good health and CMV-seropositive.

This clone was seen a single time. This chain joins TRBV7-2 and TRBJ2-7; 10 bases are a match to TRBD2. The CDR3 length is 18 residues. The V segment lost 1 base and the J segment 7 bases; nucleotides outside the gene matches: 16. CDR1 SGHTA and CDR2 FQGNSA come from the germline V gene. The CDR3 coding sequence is TGTGCCAGCAGCTTAGAAGTCCCTAGCGGGAGCCACCCTAGAGAGCAGTACTTC. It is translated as CASSLEVPSGSHPREQYF.

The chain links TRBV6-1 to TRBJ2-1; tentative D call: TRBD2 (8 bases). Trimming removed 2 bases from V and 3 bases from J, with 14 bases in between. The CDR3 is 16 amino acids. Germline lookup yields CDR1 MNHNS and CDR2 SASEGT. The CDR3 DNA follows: TGTGCCAGCAGTGAACGGGGGGGGACAGACTACAATGAGCAGTTCTTC. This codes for CASSERGGTDYNEQFF.

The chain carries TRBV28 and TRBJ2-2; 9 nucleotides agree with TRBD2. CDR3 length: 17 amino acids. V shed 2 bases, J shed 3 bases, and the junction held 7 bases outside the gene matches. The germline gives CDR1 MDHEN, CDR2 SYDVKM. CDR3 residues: CASSLNQGLAHTGELFF. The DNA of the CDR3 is TGTGCCAGCAGTTTAAACCAGGGACTAGCACACACCGGGGAGCTGTTTTTT.

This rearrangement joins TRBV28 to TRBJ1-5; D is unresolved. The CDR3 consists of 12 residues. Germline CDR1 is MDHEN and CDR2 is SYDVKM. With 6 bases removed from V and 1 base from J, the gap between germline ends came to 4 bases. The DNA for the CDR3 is TGTGCCAGCAGAGCGAGCAATCAGCCCCAGCATTTT. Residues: CASRASNQPQHF.

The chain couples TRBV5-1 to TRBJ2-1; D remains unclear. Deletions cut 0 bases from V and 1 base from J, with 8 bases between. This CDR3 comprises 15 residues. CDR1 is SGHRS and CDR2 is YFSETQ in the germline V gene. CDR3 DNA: TGCGCCAGCAGCTTGGCATTGAGGTCCTACAATGAGCAGTTCTTC. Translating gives CASSLALRSYNEQFF.

The CDR3 loop reads CATSEGNTEAFF. Here the CDR3 DNA reads TGTGCCACCAGCGAGGGGAACACTGAAGCTTTCTTT. V gene TRBV15 combines with J gene TRBJ1-1, with unresolved D. The germline gives CDR1 LNHNV, CDR2 YYDKDF (reference sequence). Trimming pared 5 bases from V and 1 base from J, leaving 5 bases between. The CDR3 runs to 12 residues.

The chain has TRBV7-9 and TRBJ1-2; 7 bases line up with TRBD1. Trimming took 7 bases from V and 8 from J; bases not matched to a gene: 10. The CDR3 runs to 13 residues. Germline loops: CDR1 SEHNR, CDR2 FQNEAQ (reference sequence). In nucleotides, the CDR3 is TGTGCCAGCACACACGGGACAGAGACAGGCTACACCTTC. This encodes CASTHGTETGYTF.

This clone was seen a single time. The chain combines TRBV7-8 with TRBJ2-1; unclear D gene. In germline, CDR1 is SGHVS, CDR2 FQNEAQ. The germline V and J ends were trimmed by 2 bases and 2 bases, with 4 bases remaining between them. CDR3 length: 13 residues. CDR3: CASSLRAYNEQFF. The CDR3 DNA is TGTGCCAGCAGCTTACGGGCCTACAATGAGCAGTTCTTC.

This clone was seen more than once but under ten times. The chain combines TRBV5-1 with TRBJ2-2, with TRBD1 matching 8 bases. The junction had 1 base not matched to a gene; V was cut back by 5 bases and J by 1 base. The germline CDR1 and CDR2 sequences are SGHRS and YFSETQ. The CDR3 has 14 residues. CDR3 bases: TGCGCCAGCAGGGACAGGGAGAACACCGGGGAGCTGTTTTTT. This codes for CASRDRENTGELFF.

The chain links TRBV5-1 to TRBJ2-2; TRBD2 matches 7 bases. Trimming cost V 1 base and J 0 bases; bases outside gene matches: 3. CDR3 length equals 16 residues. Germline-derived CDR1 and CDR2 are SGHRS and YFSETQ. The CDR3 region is CASSLRLAANTGELFF. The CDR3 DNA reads TGCGCCAGCAGCTTGAGACTAGCCGCGAACACCGGGGAGCTGTTTTTT.

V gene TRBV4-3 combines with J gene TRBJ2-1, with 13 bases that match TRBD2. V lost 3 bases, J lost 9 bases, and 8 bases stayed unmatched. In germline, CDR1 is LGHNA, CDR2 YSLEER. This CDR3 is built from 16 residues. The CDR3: CASSQLSGTSGVEQFF. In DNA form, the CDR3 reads TGCGCCAGCAGCCAGTTAAGCGGGACTAGCGGGGTTGAGCAGTTCTTC.

CDR3 residues: CASSLGQLPTDTQYF. The CDR3 coding sequence is TGTGCCAGCAGCTTGGGACAGCTTCCCACAGATACGCAGTATTTT. The chain couples TRBV7-7 to TRBJ2-3; TRBD1 matches 7 bases. V was pared by 3 bases and J by 2 bases, with 5 bases of the junction left unmatched. The germline V gene has CDR1 SSHAT and CDR2 FNYEAQ (reference sequence). This CDR3 comprises 15 residues. Using reference TRBV7-7 and TRBJ2-3 for the parts outside the CDR3, the full variable domain is GAGVSQSPRYKVTKRGQDVTLRCDPISSHATLYWYQQALGQGPEFLTYFNYEAQPDKSGLPSDRFSAERPEGSISTLTIQRTEQRDSAMYRCASSLGQLPTDTQYFGPGTRLTVL.

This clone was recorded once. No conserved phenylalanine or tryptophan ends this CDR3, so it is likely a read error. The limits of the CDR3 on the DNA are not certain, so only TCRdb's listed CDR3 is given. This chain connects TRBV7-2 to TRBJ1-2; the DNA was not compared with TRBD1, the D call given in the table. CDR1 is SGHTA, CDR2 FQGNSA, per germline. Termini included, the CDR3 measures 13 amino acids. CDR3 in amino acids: CASSAPGGTGLRI.

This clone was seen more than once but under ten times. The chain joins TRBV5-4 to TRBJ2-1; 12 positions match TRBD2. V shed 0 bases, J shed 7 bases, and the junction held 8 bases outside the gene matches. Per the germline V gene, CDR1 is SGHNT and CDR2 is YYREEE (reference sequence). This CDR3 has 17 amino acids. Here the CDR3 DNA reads TGTGCCAGCAGCTTGGGGCAACCGGGACTAGCGGGTAATGAGCAGTTCTTC. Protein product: CASSLGQPGLAGNEQFF.